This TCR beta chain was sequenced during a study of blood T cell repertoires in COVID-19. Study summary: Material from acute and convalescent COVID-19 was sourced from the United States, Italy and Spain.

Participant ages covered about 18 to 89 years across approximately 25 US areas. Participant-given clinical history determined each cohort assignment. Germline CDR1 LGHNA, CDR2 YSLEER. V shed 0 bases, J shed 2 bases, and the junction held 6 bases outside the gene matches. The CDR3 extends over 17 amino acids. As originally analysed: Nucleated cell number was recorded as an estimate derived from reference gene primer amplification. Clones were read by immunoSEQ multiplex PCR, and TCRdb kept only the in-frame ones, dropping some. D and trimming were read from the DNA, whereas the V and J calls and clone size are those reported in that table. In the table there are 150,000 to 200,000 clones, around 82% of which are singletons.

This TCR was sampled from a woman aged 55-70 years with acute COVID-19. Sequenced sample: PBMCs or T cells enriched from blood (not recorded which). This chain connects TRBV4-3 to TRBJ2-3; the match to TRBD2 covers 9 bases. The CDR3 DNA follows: TGCGCCAGCAGCCAAGATCGAGGCGGGGGGGTCACAGATACGCAGTATTTT. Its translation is CASSQDRGGGVTDTQYF.